This T cell receptor beta chain was recorded in a study of PD-L1 blockade in urothelial cancer. Study overall: Bladder-origin urothelial cancer in males described most of the roughly 30 patients. Each participant's history included 0 to 3 prior chemotherapy regimens. Findings and limits, study-wide: Durable-benefit patients had greater expansion of tumor-associated blood clones at 3 weeks.

The time point here: peripheral blood 6 weeks after treatment start. Individual patients had between 1 and 8 samples, taken pretreatment and on-treatment. The CDR3 contains 15 residues. Trimming removed 5 bases from V and 0 bases from J, with 13 bases in between. CDR1 is SEHNR and CDR2 is FQNEAQ in the germline V gene (reference sequence). Worth noting for this clone: The antigen is undetermined.

Profiled with immunoSEQ multiplex PCR; TCRdb holds only in-frame clones, not every one. The table records about 25,000 clones, approximately 82% of them present only once. The starting material was PBMCs, obtained around atezolizumab (anti-PD-L1) treatment. The chain carries TRBV7-9 and TRBJ1-1; unclear D gene. The TCR comes from a man aged 65 to 85 with urothelial cancer. The CDR3 is CASSLGMEMNTEAFF. Written as DNA, the CDR3 is TGTGCCAGCAGCCTAGGGATGGAGATGAACACTGAAGCTTTCTTT. The variable domain in full, completed from reference TRBV7-9 and TRBJ1-1, reads DTGVSQNPRHKITKRGQNVTFRCDPISEHNRLYWYRQTLGQGPEFLTYFQNEAQLEKSRLLSDRFSAERPKGSFSTLEIQRTEQGDSAMYLCASSLGMEMNTEAFFGQGTRLTVV.